This T cell receptor (beta chain) stems from a study of CD8 T cells in Susac syndrome. Study-level results: The study recognized that the number of individuals in its TCR sequencing and HLA analysis was relatively small.

With regard to this clonotype: The target antigen is unknown.

The RNA input was roughly 0.5 to 1 ug, and it was reverse transcribed with random hexamers. TCRdb processed the immunoSEQ multiplex PCR reads anew with MiXCR; each CDR3 protein has one entry. This sample carries 150,000 to 200,000 distinct CDR3 sequences, 90% to 95% of them seen once, and the ten largest clones take roughly 0.13%. This receptor was taken from a human donor in good health. The specimen sequenced was CD4+ T cells from PBMCs.

The CDR3 is CSAKRGPEGSPLHF. DNA for the CDR3: TGCAGTGCTAAGCGGGGACCCGAGGGTTCACCCCTCCACTTT. The V gene is TRBV20-1, the J gene TRBJ1-6, with D possibly matching TRBD1 (5 bases). This CDR3 is built from 14 residues. The V end was cut by 4 bases, the J end by 9 bases, with 16 bases between. Germline V gene data show CDR1 as DFQATT and CDR2 as SNEGSKA (reference sequence).